This T cell receptor beta chain was identified in a study of blood T cell repertoires in COVID-19. Looked up from germline, CDR1 is SNHLY and CDR2 is FYNNEI. V was cut by 6 bases and J by 0 bases, with 15 bases left in between. The CDR3 spans 16 residues. This clone showed up just a few times. Clones were read by immunoSEQ multiplex PCR, and TCRdb kept only the in-frame ones, dropping some. The sample consists of around 35,000 clones, approximately 84% of them appearing once. The genes are TRBV2 and TRBJ1-5; no firm D call. The sequence was collected from a man aged 70 or older with COVID-19, enrolled during active disease. Sequences were obtained from peripheral blood. The chain's CDR3 is CASSAIHSFSNQPQHF. The CDR3 region has the DNA TGTGCCAGCAGCGCGATACACAGCTTTAGCAATCAGCCCCAGCATTTT.